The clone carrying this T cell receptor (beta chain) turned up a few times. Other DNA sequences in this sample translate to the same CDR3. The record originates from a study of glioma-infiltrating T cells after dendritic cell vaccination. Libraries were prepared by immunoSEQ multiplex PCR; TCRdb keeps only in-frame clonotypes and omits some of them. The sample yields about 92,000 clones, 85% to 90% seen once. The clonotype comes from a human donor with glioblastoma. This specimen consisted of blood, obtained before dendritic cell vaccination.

The CDR3 loop reads CASSYPIKNPANQPQHF. The CDR3 DNA is TGTGCCAGCAGCTACCCTATAAAAAACCCCGCCAATCAGCCCCAGCATTTT. This chain uses TRBV7-6 with TRBJ1-5, with D hard to call. V gave up 4 bases and J gave up 3 bases, with 19 bases separating them. The CDR3 is made up of 17 amino acids. Germline V CDR1 and CDR2: SGHVS, FNYEAQ.